This T cell receptor (beta chain) was documented in a study of blood T cell repertoires in COVID-19. Germline assignment: CDR1 SNHLY and CDR2 FYNNEI. This CDR3 is built from 13 residues. Trimming shortened V by 10 bases and J by 5 bases, and 17 bases separated the two germline ends. Here immunoSEQ multiplex PCR was the method, and the copy in TCRdb shows in-frame clones only, minus some. The sample yields roughly 100,000 clones, 65% to 75% seen once. This clonotype was sampled from a human donor with acute or convalescent COVID-19. The donor label of this sample is uncertain. The sequencing input was peripheral blood. The chain combines TRBV2 with TRBJ2-5; weak D call: TRBD1 (6 bases). The CDR3 loop is CATSTGLGETQYF. The CDR3 coding sequence is TGTGCCACCTCGACAGGCCTCGGGGAGACCCAGTACTTC.